This T cell receptor beta chain is drawn from a study of cytomegalovirus exposure and HLA in healthy donors. PCR involved 60 Vbeta and 13 Jbeta primers. Here immunoSEQ multiplex PCR was the method, and the copy in TCRdb shows in-frame clones only, minus some. The sample carries some 200,000 clones, approximately 70% recorded once. General study findings and limits: TCR beta V segments were, for the most part, productive about 90% or about 30% of the time in an earlier analysis.

For this clone: Its target is not known.

All donors participated as healthy donors of bone marrow. Trimming shortened V by 4 bases and J by 6 bases, and 9 bases separated the two germline ends. The CDR3 contains 12 residues. Germline V lookup: CDR1 SGHVS, CDR2 FQNEAQ. Specimen: PBMCs. The clonotype was recovered from a woman under 40 in good health and CMV-seronegative. This chain uses TRBV7-8 with TRBJ1-1; no firm D call. The CDR3 DNA sequence: TGTGCCAGCAGCTCGAGACTCGCTGAAGCTTTCTTT. It is translated as CASSSRLAEAFF.